Included here is one T cell receptor beta chain sequence, with context. Its antigen is still unknown. These data originate in a study of Ad26.COV2.S vaccination and SARS-CoV-2 variants. Points from the study as a whole: The TCR breadth and depth analyses may have understated or missed part of the total T cell responses.

Germline V CDR1 and CDR2: SGHAT, FQNNGV. The length of the CDR3 is 13 residues. Trimming removed 6 bases at V and 5 bases at J, with 13 bases between. Clones were sequenced by immunoSEQ multiplex PCR, and TCRdb holds only the in-frame ones, with some missing. The table shows over 250,000 clones, with 70% to 90% occurring only once. Treatment here: some 20 received Ad26.COV2.S at low or high dose, single or two shots; several received placebo; per-sample allocation not given. Samples came from day 63 after the first vaccine or placebo injection. Built on an Ad26 vector, the vaccine expressed Wuhan-strain SARS-CoV-2 spike.

The sequence derives from a person between 18 and 65 years old who received the Ad26.COV2.S COVID-19 vaccine or a placebo. This chain uses TRBV11-2 with TRBJ2-5, with D possibly matching TRBD1 (5 bases). Sequencing was performed on peripheral blood, taken in a trial of Ad26.COV2.S vaccine versus placebo. The CDR3 reads CASSPGYQETQYF. The CDR3, as DNA: TGTGCCAGCAGTCCAGGGTATCAGGAGACCCAGTACTTC.